The clone carrying this TCR beta chain appeared many times. Its antigen remains unknown. As processed by the authors: Researchers built a distant-metastasis classifier for papillary thyroid cancer that drew on CDR3 differences across clinicopathological groups. TCRdb re-called clones via MiXCR from the PCR reads. The V and J calls come from TCRdb's annotation, not from the publication. This table holds roughly 75,000 clones, approximately 13% found once. V lost 6 bases and J 8 bases, leaving 8 bases between the germline ends. Germline V gives CDR1 LNHDA, CDR2 SQIVND (reference sequence). This CDR3 is 11 amino acids long. The data belong to a study of metastatic and nonmetastatic thyroid tumors. Whole-study context: Blood and tumor or nodule tissue repertoires from malignant and benign thyroid patients were compared.

Nobody among the patients had been given any treatment before thyroid surgery. General observations from the study: Malignant tumors reportedly showed significantly higher TCR beta diversity than benign nodules in both blood and tumor.

Sequencing was carried out using tumor tissue. This chain uses TRBV19 with TRBJ2-1, with unresolved D. This sequence originates from a female donor with papillary thyroid cancer or a benign thyroid nodule (not recorded which). Some clones in this sample may be carry-over from other donors' samples. The CDR3 DNA sequence: TGTGCCAGTAGGGGCCAGTATGAGCAGTTCTTC. Amino acid sequence: CASRGQYEQFF.